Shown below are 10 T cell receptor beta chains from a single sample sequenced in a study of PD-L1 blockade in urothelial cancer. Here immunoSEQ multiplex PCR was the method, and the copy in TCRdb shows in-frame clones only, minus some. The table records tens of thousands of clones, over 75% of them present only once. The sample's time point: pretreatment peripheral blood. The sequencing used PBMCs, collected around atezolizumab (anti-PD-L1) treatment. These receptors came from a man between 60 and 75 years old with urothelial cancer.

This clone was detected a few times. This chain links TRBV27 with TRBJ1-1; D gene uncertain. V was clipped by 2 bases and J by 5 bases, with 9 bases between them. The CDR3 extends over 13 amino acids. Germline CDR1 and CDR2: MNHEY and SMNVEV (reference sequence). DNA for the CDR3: TGTGCCAGCAGTTTACATTTCCTAACTGAAGCTTTCTTT. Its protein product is CASSLHFLTEAFF.

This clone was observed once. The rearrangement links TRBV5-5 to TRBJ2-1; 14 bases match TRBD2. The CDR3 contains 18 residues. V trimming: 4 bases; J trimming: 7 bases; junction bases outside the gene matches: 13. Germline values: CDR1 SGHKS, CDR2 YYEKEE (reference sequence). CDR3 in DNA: TGTGCCAGCAGCCAGGGACACCCGGGACTAGCGGGAGCAAATGAGCAGTTCTTC. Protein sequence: CASSQGHPGLAGANEQFF.

The DNA for the CDR3 is TGCGCCAGCAGTTCTATTTTGGAGGGAGGAGGCTTCAATGAGCAGTTCTTC. This encodes CASSSILEGGGFNEQFF. The chain carries TRBV5-1 and TRBJ2-1, with D possibly being TRBD2 (6 bases). Germline CDR1 is SGHRS and CDR2 is YFSETQ. The CDR3 has 17 amino acids. With 5 bases removed from V and 6 bases from J, the gap between germline ends came to 24 bases.

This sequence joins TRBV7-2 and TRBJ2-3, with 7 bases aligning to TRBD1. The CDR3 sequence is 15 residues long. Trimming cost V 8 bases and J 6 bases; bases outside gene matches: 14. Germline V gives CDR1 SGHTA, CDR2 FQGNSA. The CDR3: CASGEGAGPWDTQYF. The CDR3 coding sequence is TGTGCCAGCGGCGAGGGGGCGGGTCCCTGGGATACGCAGTATTTT.

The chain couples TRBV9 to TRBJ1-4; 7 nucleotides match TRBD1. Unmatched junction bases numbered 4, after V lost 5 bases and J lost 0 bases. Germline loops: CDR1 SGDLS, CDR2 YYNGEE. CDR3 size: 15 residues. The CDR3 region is CASSLTGATNEKLFF. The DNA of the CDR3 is TGTGCCAGCAGTCTAACAGGGGCAACTAATGAAAAACTGTTTTTT. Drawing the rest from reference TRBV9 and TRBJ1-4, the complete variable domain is DSGVTQTPKHLITATGQRVTLRCSPRSGDLSVYWYQQSLDQGLQFLIQYYNGEERAKGNILERFSAQQFPDLHSELNLSSLELGDSALYFCASSLTGATNEKLFFGSGTQLSVL.

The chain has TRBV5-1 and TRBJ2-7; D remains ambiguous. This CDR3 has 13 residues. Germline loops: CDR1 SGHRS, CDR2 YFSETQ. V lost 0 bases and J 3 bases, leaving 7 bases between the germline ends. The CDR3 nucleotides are TGCGCCAGCAGCTTGGCGGTTGGCTACGAGCAGTACTTC. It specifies CASSLAVGYEQYF.

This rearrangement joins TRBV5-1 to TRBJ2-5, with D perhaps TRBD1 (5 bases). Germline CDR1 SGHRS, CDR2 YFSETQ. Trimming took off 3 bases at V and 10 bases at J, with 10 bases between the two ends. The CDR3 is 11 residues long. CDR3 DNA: TGCGCCAGCAGCTCCCTAGGGGACCAGTACTTC. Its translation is CASSSLGDQYF.

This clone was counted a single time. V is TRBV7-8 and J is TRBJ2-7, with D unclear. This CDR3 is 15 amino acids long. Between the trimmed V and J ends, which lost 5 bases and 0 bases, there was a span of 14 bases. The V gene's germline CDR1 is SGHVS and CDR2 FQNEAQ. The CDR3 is CASSPLSVSSYEQYF. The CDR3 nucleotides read TGTGCCAGCAGCCCCCTGTCAGTCTCCTCCTACGAGCAGTACTTC.

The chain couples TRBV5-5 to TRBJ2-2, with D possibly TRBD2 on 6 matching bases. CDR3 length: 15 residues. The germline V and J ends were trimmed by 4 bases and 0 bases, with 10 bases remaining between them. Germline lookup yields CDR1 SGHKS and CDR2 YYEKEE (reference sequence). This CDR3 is CASSLSGTNTGELFF. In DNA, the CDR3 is TGTGCCAGCAGCCTTAGCGGTACGAACACCGGGGAGCTGTTTTTT.

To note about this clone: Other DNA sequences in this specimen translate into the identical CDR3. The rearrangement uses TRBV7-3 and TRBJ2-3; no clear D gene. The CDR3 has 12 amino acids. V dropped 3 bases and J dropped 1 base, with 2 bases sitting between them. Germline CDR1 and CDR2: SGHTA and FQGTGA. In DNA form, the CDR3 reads TGTGCCAGCAGCTTCGGCACAGATACGCAGTATTTT. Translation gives CASSFGTDTQYF.